This T cell receptor (beta chain) comes out of a study of cytomegalovirus exposure and HLA in healthy donors. About this clone itself: Its antigen is as yet unknown.

The trim removed 1 base at V and 3 bases at J, leaving 8 bases unmatched. The CDR3 loop spans 16 amino acids. In germline, CDR1 is MNHNS, CDR2 SASEGT. Primers: 60 Vbeta forward and 13 Jbeta reverse. The data were produced by immunoSEQ multiplex PCR, yet TCRdb's version contains in-frame clones alone and is incomplete. This table holds roughly 150,000 clones, around a tenth found once. Whole-study findings and limits: Indistinguishable V segments such as TRBV6-2 and TRBV6-3 were excluded.

The specimen sequenced was PBMCs. This receptor was obtained from a male donor in good health and CMV-seronegative. The genes are TRBV6-1 and TRBJ2-5; 7 nucleotides match TRBD2. Here the CDR3 DNA reads TGTGCCAGCAGTGAAGACCCGCCCGGGGGGAAAGAGACCCAGTACTTC. Translation gives CASSEDPPGGKETQYF.